One and the same sample provided the 32 T cell receptor beta chains below, sequenced in a study of control samples from healthy donors and cancer patients. The data were produced by immunoSEQ multiplex PCR, yet TCRdb's version contains in-frame clones alone and is incomplete. The sample consists of about 140,000 clones, roughly 92% of them appearing once. The sample taken for sequencing was blood. The receptors come from a man in his thirties or forties in good health.

This clone was recorded only once. This chain joins TRBV2 and TRBJ2-7; 12 positions match TRBD1. With 3 bases clipped from V and 6 bases from J, the junction kept 6 bases outside the gene matches. CDR3 length: 15 residues. The germline gives CDR1 SNHLY, CDR2 FYNNEI. The CDR3 DNA sequence: TGTGCCAGCAGTGAGGGGGGACAGGGGGCAGGCGAGCAGTACTTC. Its translation is CASSEGGQGAGEQYF. The whole variable domain, remainder taken from reference TRBV2 and TRBJ2-7, is EPEVTQTPSHQVTQMGQEVILRCVPISNHLYFYWYRQILGQKVEFLVSFYNNEISEKSEIFDDQFSVERPDGSNFTLKIRSTKLEDSAMYFCASSEGGQGAGEQYFGPGTRLTVT.

This clone was seen a single time. This sequence joins TRBV5-6 and TRBJ2-7; TRBD1 or TRBD2 may be the D gene (5 bases each). The V and J ends lost 7 bases and 3 bases respectively, with 20 bases between them. The CDR3 covers 15 residues. The germline gives CDR1 SGHDT, CDR2 YYEEEE. The CDR3 reads CASPSPVGRGYEQYF. CDR3 sequence (DNA): TGTGCCAGCCCCAGCCCAGTGGGACGGGGCTACGAGCAGTACTTC. The full variable domain, with the rest looked up from reference TRBV5-6 and TRBJ2-7, is DAGVTQSPTHLIKTRGQQVTLRCSPKSGHDTVSWYQQALGQGPQFIFQYYEEEERQRGNFPDRFSGHQFPNYSSELNVNALLLGDSALYLCASPSPVGRGYEQYFGPGTRLTVT.

This rearrangement joins TRBV18 to TRBJ2-5, with 9 positions matching TRBD1. Germline CDR1 is KGHSH and CDR2 is LQKENI. This CDR3 is built from 16 residues. The V segment lost 4 bases and the J segment 5 bases; nucleotides outside the gene matches: 11. The DNA for the CDR3 is TGTGCCAGCTCACTCAGAGCCGGGACAGGGAGGGAGACCCAGTACTTC. Translated: CASSLRAGTGRETQYF.

This clone came up a few times. The chain links TRBV6-2 or TRBV6-3 to TRBJ2-7; D gene unclear. Trimming cost V 2 bases and J 4 bases, with 6 bases left between them. Germline CDR1 and CDR2: MNHEY and SVGEGT. This CDR3 has 12 amino acids. Here the CDR3 reads CASSYPFYEQYF. Written as DNA, the CDR3 is TGTGCCAGCAGTTACCCTTTTTACGAGCAGTACTTC.

The rearrangement uses TRBV5-4 and TRBJ2-2; D is ambiguous. V lost 0 bases, J lost 1 base, and 7 bases lay in between. Germline values: CDR1 SGHNT, CDR2 YYREEE (reference sequence). The CDR3 loop spans 15 amino acids. The DNA for the CDR3 is TGTGCCAGCAGCTTGGACGCAGGGAACACCGGGGAGCTGTTTTTT. Its protein product is CASSLDAGNTGELFF. Filled out from reference TRBV5-4 and TRBJ2-2, the complete variable domain reads ETGVTQSPTHLIKTRGQQVTLRCSSQSGHNTVSWYQQALGQGPQFIFQYYREEENGRGNFPPRFSGLQFPNYSSELNVNALELDDSALYLCASSLDAGNTGELFFGEGSRLTVL.

The chain couples TRBV15 to TRBJ2-1; 8 nucleotides align to TRBD2. V was clipped by 6 bases and J by 9 bases; unmatched bases: 13. CDR1 and CDR2 (germline): LNHNV, YYDKDF (reference sequence). CDR3 size: 15 residues. Here the CDR3 reads CATSMNPGGRREQFF. CDR3 nucleotide sequence: TGTGCCACCAGTATGAATCCGGGAGGGAGACGTGAGCAGTTCTTC.

This clone has just one count. The genes are TRBV5-5 and TRBJ2-1, with D perhaps TRBD2 (6 bases). The CDR3 spans 15 residues. CDR1 is SGHKS, CDR2 YYEKEE, per germline (reference sequence). Trimming removed 1 base from V and 1 base from J, with 9 bases in between. The CDR3 bases are TGTGCCAGCAGCTTGACTAGCAGTTCCTACAATGAGCAGTTCTTC. Its protein product is CASSLTSSSYNEQFF.

CDR3 DNA sequence: TGTGCCAGCAGTGCTGGGACAGACTTTAACTATGGCTACACCTTC. It encodes CASSAGTDFNYGYTF. V gene TRBV2 combines with J gene TRBJ1-2, with 7 bases aligning to TRBD1. With 4 bases clipped from V and 1 base from J, the junction kept 6 bases outside the gene matches. CDR1 and CDR2 (germline): SNHLY, FYNNEI. CDR3 length: 15 amino acids.

The CDR3: CASSRGQGAYYGYTF. The CDR3 DNA sequence: TGTGCCAGCAGCCGCGGACAGGGGGCTTACTATGGCTACACCTTC. The J gene is TRBJ1-2, the V gene TRBV11-2; 11 positions agree with TRBD1. V shed 5 bases, J shed 3 bases, and the junction held 5 bases outside the gene matches. Germline V lookup: CDR1 SGHAT, CDR2 FQNNGV. The CDR3 has 15 amino acids.

The chain joins TRBV30 to TRBJ1-2, with no clear D. Trimming left V 1 base short and J 0 bases short, with 30 bases between. Germline V gene data show CDR1 as GTSNPN and CDR2 as SVGIG (reference sequence). CDR3 length: 21 residues. The CDR3 bases are TGTGCCTGGAGTGATATGGGAAGCGGGTTAATTAGCCGGTATTCTAACTATGGCTACACCTTC. Translating gives CAWSDMGSGLISRYSNYGYTF.

This CDR3 is CAWSVDGVKQFF. CDR3 coding DNA: TGTGCCTGGAGTGTAGACGGGGTCAAACAGTTCTTC. The chain joins TRBV30 to TRBJ2-1; a weak D match, TRBD2 (5 bases). CDR3 size: 12 residues. V was pared by 0 bases and J by 13 bases, with 13 bases between. The germline CDR1 and CDR2 sequences are GTSNPN and SVGIG (reference sequence). The variable domain in full, with the rest retrieved from reference TRBV30 and TRBJ2-1, is SQTIHQWPATLVQPVGSPLSLECTVEGTSNPNLYWYRQAAGRGLQLLFYSVGIGQISSEVPQNLSASRPQDRQFILSSKKLLLSDSGFYLCAWSVDGVKQFFGPGTRLTVL.

The chain combines TRBV27 with TRBJ1-2; 8 nucleotides line up with TRBD1. The CDR3 contains 17 residues. Germline V CDR1 and CDR2: MNHEY, SMNVEV (reference sequence). The trim removed 3 bases at V and 4 bases at J, leaving 13 bases unmatched. The CDR3 loop is CASSFIGQGRLSYGYTF. As DNA, the CDR3 is TGTGCCAGCAGTTTCATCGGACAGGGAAGGTTGAGCTATGGCTACACCTTC.

The rearrangement uses TRBV5-8 and TRBJ2-3; maybe TRBD1 (6 bases). The ends were cut back, 6 bases at V and 3 bases at J, with 11 bases in the middle. This CDR3 spans 13 amino acids. Germline V gives CDR1 SGHTS, CDR2 YDEGEE. The CDR3 nucleotides read TGTGCCAGCAACAGGGTTGGAACAGATACGCAGTATTTT. Amino acid sequence: CASNRVGTDTQYF.

The genes are TRBV3-1 (or the pseudogene TRBV3-2) and TRBJ1-2; 7 nucleotides match TRBD1. The germline gives CDR1 LGHDT, CDR2 YNNKEL (reference sequence). V gave up 6 bases and J gave up 2 bases; unmatched junction bases: 6. This CDR3 contains 14 residues. This CDR3 is CASRSTGSNYGYTF. The CDR3 DNA sequence: TGTGCCAGCAGGTCGACAGGGTCCAACTATGGCTACACCTTC.

This clone was seen a few times. The genes are TRBV24-1 and TRBJ1-1; D not certain. The V gene's germline CDR1 is KGHDR and CDR2 SFDVKD. V shed 4 bases and J shed 5 bases, with 10 bases lying between them. This CDR3 has 13 amino acids. DNA of the CDR3: TGTGCCACCAGTGAAGGATCGTGGACTGAAGCTTTCTTT. Translating gives CATSEGSWTEAFF.

The CDR3 nucleotides are TGTGCCAGCAGCTTGGGACGGAATGAAAAACTGTTTTTT. Protein: CASSLGRNEKLFF. This rearrangement joins TRBV7-9 to TRBJ1-4; D is possibly TRBD1 (5 bases). The CDR3 loop spans 13 amino acids. CDR1 is SEHNR, CDR2 FQNEAQ, per germline (reference sequence). Trimming left V 3 bases short and J 5 bases short, with 7 bases between.

This sequence joins TRBV19 and TRBJ1-1; perhaps TRBD1 as D (5 bases). CDR1 and CDR2 (germline): LNHDA, SQIVND (reference sequence). CDR3 length: 14 amino acids. V lost 3 bases to trimming and J lost 1 base, with 9 bases between them. The CDR3 spells CASSIGGGNTEAFF. CDR3 in DNA: TGTGCCAGTAGTATTGGGGGAGGGAACACTGAAGCTTTCTTT. Variable domain in full (rest from reference TRBV19 and TRBJ1-1): DGGITQSPKYLFRKEGQNVTLSCEQNLNHDAMYWYRQDPGQGLRLIYYSQIVNDFQKGDIAEGYSVSREKKESFPLTVTSAQKNPTAFYLCASSIGGGNTEAFFGQGTRLTVV.

V is TRBV7-8 and J is TRBJ2-3; 8 nucleotides agree with TRBD2. The CDR3 loop spans 16 amino acids. Germline V gives CDR1 SGHVS, CDR2 FQNEAQ. J was trimmed by 0 bases and V by 0 bases; bases with no gene match: 2. The CDR3 region is CASSLAGRGSTDTQYF. The CDR3 DNA sequence: TGTGCCAGCAGCTTAGCCGGGAGGGGTAGCACAGATACGCAGTATTTT.

The rearrangement links TRBV28 to TRBJ1-5; D might be TRBD1 (5 bases). The V gene lost 6 bases and the J gene lost 9 bases, with 18 bases spanning the gap. The CDR3 spans 14 residues. Per germline, CDR1 MDHEN and CDR2 SYDVKM. The CDR3 here is CASRPGHSGWPQHF. DNA for the CDR3: TGTGCCAGCAGGCCCGGACATTCCGGGTGGCCCCAGCATTTT.

The chain carries TRBV28 and TRBJ1-4; no clear D gene. Per germline, CDR1 MDHEN and CDR2 SYDVKM. The CDR3 consists of 13 residues. V lost 6 bases and J 8 bases, leaving 13 bases between the germline ends. The CDR3 spells CASSRTHTEKLFF. The CDR3, as DNA: TGTGCCAGCAGCAGGACTCATACCGAAAAACTGTTTTTT.

The chain recombines TRBV6-5 with TRBJ2-1, with 13 bases that match TRBD2. The germline CDR1 and CDR2 sequences are MNHEY and SVGAGI. Trimming took 2 bases from V and 3 from J; bases not matched to a gene: 1. The length of the CDR3 is 16 residues. The CDR3 spells CASSYGLAGVYNEQFF. As DNA, the CDR3 is TGTGCCAGCAGTTACGGACTAGCGGGAGTCTACAATGAGCAGTTCTTC.

The chain employs TRBV4-3 and TRBJ2-6; D gene ambiguous. V was cut by 0 bases and J by 2 bases, with 8 bases left in between. The CDR3 is 16 amino acids. Germline CDR1 is LGHNA and CDR2 is YSLEER. The CDR3 sequence is CASSQEWRTGANVLTF. The CDR3 DNA reads as TGCGCCAGCAGCCAAGAGTGGCGTACTGGGGCCAACGTCCTGACTTTC.

The V gene is TRBV15, the J gene TRBJ2-5; 12 bases agree with TRBD1. CDR1 is LNHNV and CDR2 is YYDKDF in the germline V gene (reference sequence). Unmatched junction bases numbered 6, after V lost 3 bases and J lost 7 bases. The CDR3 loop spans 15 amino acids. The CDR3 loop reads CATSRGQGAGGTQYF. In DNA, the CDR3 is TGTGCCACCAGCAGGGGACAGGGGGCCGGAGGGACCCAGTACTTC.

V usage is TRBV12-3 or TRBV12-4 and J usage is TRBJ2-5; D remains ambiguous. Trimming took 9 bases from V and 7 from J, leaving 12 bases between them. CDR3 size: 11 residues. CDR3 DNA sequence: TGTGCCAGTGGTGAGGTAGGGACCCAGTACTTC. Translated: CASGEVGTQYF.

The rearrangement links TRBV7-8 to TRBJ2-7; the match to TRBD1 covers 9 bases. Germline lookup yields CDR1 SGHVS and CDR2 FQNEAQ. Trimming cost V 5 bases and J 6 bases; bases outside gene matches: 8. CDR3 length equals 14 residues. The chain's CDR3 is CASSTGTGTGEQYF. In DNA form, the CDR3 reads TGTGCCAGCAGCACCGGGACAGGGACGGGCGAGCAGTACTTC.

This chain uses TRBV2 with TRBJ1-2; D is unclear. Trimming shortened V by 4 bases and J by 4 bases, and 13 bases separated the two germline ends. The V gene's germline CDR1 is SNHLY and CDR2 FYNNEI. This CDR3 has 14 amino acids. As DNA, the CDR3 is TGTGCCAGCAGTGGATCAGGTGGAGGCTATGGCTACACCTTC. Translated: CASSGSGGGYGYTF.

This clone was observed at least ten times. The chain has TRBV28 and TRBJ1-6; D unclear. The CDR3 extends over 16 amino acids. The germline V and J ends were trimmed by 1 base and 0 bases, with 7 bases remaining between them. CDR1 is MDHEN and CDR2 is SYDVKM in the germline V gene. The CDR3 spells CASSLYSDSYNSPLHF. The CDR3 DNA is TGTGCCAGCAGTTTATATTCAGACTCCTATAATTCACCCCTCCACTTT.

Only one count was recorded for this clone. The J gene is TRBJ1-5, the V gene TRBV18; no reliable D call. CDR1 and CDR2 (germline): KGHSH, LQKENI. Trimming removed 4 bases from V and 0 bases from J, with 28 bases in between. The CDR3 sequence is 21 residues long. CDR3 amino acids: CASSQEIRPIPITFSNQPQHF. In DNA, the CDR3 is TGTGCCAGCTCACAGGAAATCCGGCCGATCCCTATTACTTTTAGCAATCAGCCCCAGCATTTT.

The chain employs TRBV5-5 and TRBJ2-1; the match to TRBD2 covers 9 bases. The germline CDR1 and CDR2 sequences are SGHKS and YYEKEE (reference sequence). The V segment lost 4 bases and the J segment 7 bases; nucleotides outside the gene matches: 15. The CDR3 extends over 17 amino acids. The CDR3 nucleotides read TGTGCCAGCAGCGGGGGGGAACGGAGCGGGAGGCTTAATGAGCAGTTCTTC. Translation gives CASSGGERSGRLNEQFF. Combining the CDR3 with reference TRBV5-5 and TRBJ2-1 gives the whole variable domain DAGVTQSPTHLIKTRGQQVTLRCSPISGHKSVSWYQQVLGQGPQFIFQYYEKEERGRGNFPDRFSARQFPNYSSELNVNALLLGDSALYLCASSGGERSGRLNEQFFGPGTRLTVL.

The chain uses TRBV2 and TRBJ2-1; no reliable D call. CDR1 SNHLY and CDR2 FYNNEI come from the germline V gene. This CDR3 is built from 14 residues. Trimming pared 1 base from V and 6 bases from J, leaving 10 bases between. The CDR3 sequence is CASSEGQVPNEQFF. DNA of the CDR3: TGTGCCAGCAGTGAAGGGCAGGTGCCCAATGAGCAGTTCTTC.

The chain recombines TRBV7-8 with TRBJ2-7; 9 bases line up with TRBD2. The germline gives CDR1 SGHVS, CDR2 FQNEAQ. V dropped 5 bases and J dropped 9; count of bases not matched to a gene: 23. The CDR3 consists of 18 residues. CDR3 region: CASSPTLLAGYATSRQYF. In nucleotides, the CDR3 is TGTGCCAGCAGCCCAACCCTACTAGCGGGCTATGCTACGAGTCGGCAGTACTTC.

The gene calls are TRBV7-2 and TRBJ1-3; D gene ambiguous. CDR1 and CDR2 (germline): SGHTA, FQGNSA. The CDR3 spans 17 residues. The ends were cut back, 4 bases at V and 0 bases at J, with 16 bases in the middle. The CDR3: CASSYSWGLSSGNTIYF. The CDR3 nucleotides are TGTGCCAGCAGCTACTCCTGGGGTCTAAGCTCTGGAAACACCATATATTTT.